This is a list of T cell receptor beta chains from one sample in a study of blood T cell repertoires in COVID-19. Some clones are missing from TCRdb's copy, which holds only in-frame ones; the method was immunoSEQ multiplex PCR. The sample lists roughly 500,000 clones; 70% to 90% were seen once. The specimen sequenced was peripheral blood. These receptors were collected from a human donor in a cohort sampled during active COVID-19. The CDR3 runs from the conserved cysteine through the conserved F or W. The order of the fields is V gene, J gene, D gene, CDR3 protein, CDR3 DNA. A D gene is named only where the DNA matches it firmly.

v_call: TRBV6-5; j_call: TRBJ2-2; d_call: TRBD1; cdr3_aa: CASSRDRVNTGELFF; cdr3_nt: TGTGCCAGCAGCCGGGACAGGGTGAACACCGGGGAGCTGTTTTTT
v_call: TRBV11-3; j_call: TRBJ2-3; d_call: TRBD2; cdr3_aa: CASSSHPSGIRDTQYF; cdr3_nt: TGTGCCAGCAGCTCCCATCCTAGCGGGATAAGAGATACGCAGTATTTT
v_call: TRBV3-1/TRBV3-2; j_call: TRBJ2-1; d_call: TRBD2; cdr3_aa: CASSQDSGRSNEQFF; cdr3_nt: TGTGCCAGCAGCCAAGACAGCGGGAGATCGAATGAGCAGTTCTTC
v_call: TRBV11-2; j_call: TRBJ2-1; d_call: TRBD2; cdr3_aa: CASSFVAGAKVEQFF; cdr3_nt: TGTGCCAGCAGCTTCGTAGCGGGGGCCAAGGTTGAGCAGTTCTTC
v_call: TRBV5-6; j_call: TRBJ2-5; d_call: -; cdr3_aa: CASSLVQAQETQYF; cdr3_nt: TGTGCCAGCAGCTTGGTTCAGGCTCAAGAGACCCAGTACTTC
v_call: TRBV18; j_call: TRBJ1-4; d_call: -; cdr3_aa: CASSPEQVGEKLFF; cdr3_nt: TGTGCCAGCTCACCTGAACAGGTGGGGGAAAAACTGTTTTTT
v_call: TRBV18; j_call: TRBJ2-3; d_call: TRBD1; cdr3_aa: CASSPPGQGTDTQYF; cdr3_nt: TGTGCCAGCTCACCACCGGGACAGGGGACAGATACGCAGTATTTT
v_call: TRBV7-3; j_call: TRBJ2-2; d_call: -; cdr3_aa: CASSFYRNTGELFF; cdr3_nt: TGTGCCAGCAGCTTCTACAGAAACACCGGGGAGCTGTTTTTT
v_call: TRBV12-5; j_call: TRBJ1-5; d_call: TRBD1; cdr3_aa: CASGLLLQGIQPQHF; cdr3_nt: TGTGCTAGTGGTTTGTTACTACAGGGGATTCAGCCCCAGCATTTT
v_call: TRBV11-2; j_call: TRBJ2-5; d_call: TRBD2; cdr3_aa: CASSSGLAGVETQYF; cdr3_nt: TGTGCCAGCAGCTCGGGACTAGCGGGAGTTGAGACCCAGTACTTC
v_call: TRBV7-2; j_call: TRBJ1-6; d_call: -; cdr3_aa: CASSLQGSYNSPLHF; cdr3_nt: TGTGCCAGCAGTCTCCAGGGATCCTATAATTCACCCCTCCACTTT
v_call: TRBV15; j_call: TRBJ2-7; d_call: TRBD2; cdr3_aa: CATSRALLAAYYEQYF; cdr3_nt: TGTGCCACCAGCAGAGCCTTACTAGCGGCCTACTACGAGCAGTACTTC
v_call: TRBV21-1; j_call: TRBJ2-2; d_call: -; cdr3_aa: CASSKVAGRNTGELFF; cdr3_nt: TGTGCCAGCAGCAAAGTTGCGGGTCGGAACACCGGGGAGCTGTTTTTT
v_call: TRBV14; j_call: TRBJ1-2; d_call: -; cdr3_aa: CASSQAQVPNYGYTF; cdr3_nt: TGTGCCAGCAGCCAAGCTCAGGTTCCTAACTATGGCTACACCTTC
v_call: TRBV5-6; j_call: TRBJ1-5; d_call: TRBD1; cdr3_aa: CASSPGQGIGNQPQHF; cdr3_nt: TGTGCCAGCAGCCCGGGACAGGGGATCGGCAATCAGCCCCAGCATTTT